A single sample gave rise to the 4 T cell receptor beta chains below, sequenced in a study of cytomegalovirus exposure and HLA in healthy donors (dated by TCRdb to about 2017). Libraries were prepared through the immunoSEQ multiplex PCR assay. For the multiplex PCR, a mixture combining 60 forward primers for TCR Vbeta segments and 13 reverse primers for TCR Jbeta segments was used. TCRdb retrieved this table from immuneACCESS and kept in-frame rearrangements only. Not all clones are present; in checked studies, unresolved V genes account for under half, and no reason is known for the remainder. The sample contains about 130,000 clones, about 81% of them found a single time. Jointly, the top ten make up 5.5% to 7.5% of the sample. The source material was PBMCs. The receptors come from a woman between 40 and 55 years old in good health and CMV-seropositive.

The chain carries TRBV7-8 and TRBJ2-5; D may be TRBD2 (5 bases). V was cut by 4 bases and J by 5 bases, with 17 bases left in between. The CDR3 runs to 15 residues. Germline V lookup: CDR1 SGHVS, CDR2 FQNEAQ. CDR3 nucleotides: TGTGCCAGCAGCTCCTGGAGGTCGGGGAAGGAGACCCAGTACTTC. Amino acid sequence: CASSSWRSGKETQYF.

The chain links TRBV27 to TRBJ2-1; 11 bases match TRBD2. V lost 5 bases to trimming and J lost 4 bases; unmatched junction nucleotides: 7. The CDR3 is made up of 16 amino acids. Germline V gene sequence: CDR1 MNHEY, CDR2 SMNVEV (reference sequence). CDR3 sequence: CASSPRLAGTYNEQFF. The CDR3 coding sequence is TGTGCCAGCAGTCCACGACTAGCGGGGACTTACAATGAGCAGTTCTTC.

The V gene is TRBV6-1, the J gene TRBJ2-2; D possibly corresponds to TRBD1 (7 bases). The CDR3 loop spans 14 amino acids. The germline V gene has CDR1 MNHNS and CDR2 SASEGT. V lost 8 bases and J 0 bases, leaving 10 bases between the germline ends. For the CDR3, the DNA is TGTGCCAGCGGAGGGACAGCGAACACCGGGGAGCTGTTTTTT. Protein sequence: CASGGTANTGELFF.

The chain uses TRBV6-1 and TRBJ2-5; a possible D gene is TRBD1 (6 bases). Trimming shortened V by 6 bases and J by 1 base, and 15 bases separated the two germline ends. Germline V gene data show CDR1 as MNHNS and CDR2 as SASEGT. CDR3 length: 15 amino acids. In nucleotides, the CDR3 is TGTGCCAGCAGGAGAACCGGGACACTCCAAGAGACCCAGTACTTC. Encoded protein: CASRRTGTLQETQYF.